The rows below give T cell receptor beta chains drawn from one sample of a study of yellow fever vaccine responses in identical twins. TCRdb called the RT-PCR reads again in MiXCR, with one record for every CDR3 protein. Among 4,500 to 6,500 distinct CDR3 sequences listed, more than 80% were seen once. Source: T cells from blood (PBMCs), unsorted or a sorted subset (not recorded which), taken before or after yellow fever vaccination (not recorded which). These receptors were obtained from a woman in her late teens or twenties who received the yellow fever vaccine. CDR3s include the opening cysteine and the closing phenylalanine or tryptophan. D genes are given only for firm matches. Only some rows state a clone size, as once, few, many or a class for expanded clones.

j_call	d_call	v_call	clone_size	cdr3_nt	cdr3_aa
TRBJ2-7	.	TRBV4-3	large	TGCGCCAGCAGCCCCCAGTTCACAGGCTCCTACGAGCAGTACTTC	CASSPQFTGSYEQYF
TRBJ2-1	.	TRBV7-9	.	TGTGCCAGCAGCCCCCCGGCTGAAGGAGAGCAGTTCTTC	CASSPPAEGEQFF
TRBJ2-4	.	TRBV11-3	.	TGTGCCAGCAGCTTGAGTGGGGGAACCAAAAACATTCAGTACTTC	CASSLSGGTKNIQYF
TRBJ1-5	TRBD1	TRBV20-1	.	TGCAGTGCAGTCCGGGACAGGGGGAACAATCAGCCCCAGCATTTT	CSAVRDRGNNQPQHF
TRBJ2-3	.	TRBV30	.	TGTGCCTGGAGTGTACAGGTTAGCCTCACAGATACGCAGTATTTT	CAWSVQVSLTDTQYF
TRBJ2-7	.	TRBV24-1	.	TGTGCCACCAGTGACTCAAGAACCTCCTACGAGCAGTACTTC	CATSDSRTSYEQYF
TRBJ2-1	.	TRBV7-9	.	TGTGCCAGCAGCTCGGACAAGGACAATGAGCAGTTCTTC	CASSSDKDNEQFF
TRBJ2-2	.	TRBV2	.	TGTGCCAGCAGTGTTGGGGGTCCCGGGGAGCTGTTTTTT	CASSVGGPGELFF
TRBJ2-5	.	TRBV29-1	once	TGCAGCGTTCAACGGGGAGGCCAAGAGACCCAGTACTTC	CSVQRGGQETQYF
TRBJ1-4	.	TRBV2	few	TGTGCCAGCCGGGGGGTTTCGGAAAAACTGTTTTTT	CASRGVSEKLFF
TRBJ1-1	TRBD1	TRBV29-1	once	TGCAGCGTTGGGACAGGGAGAGAGACTGAAGCTTTCTTT	CSVGTGRETEAFF
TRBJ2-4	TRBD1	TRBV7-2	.	TGTGCCAGCAGCTCCCGGGACAGGGGGCCGGTTCAGTACTTC	CASSSRDRGPVQYF
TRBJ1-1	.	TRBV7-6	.	TGTGCCAGCAGCTTAGTGGGCAGGAACACTGAAGCTTTCTTT	CASSLVGRNTEAFF
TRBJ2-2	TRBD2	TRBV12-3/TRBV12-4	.	TGTGCCAGCACCGACAGGACTAGCGGGTATTTCGGGGAGCTGTTTTTT	CASTDRTSGYFGELFF
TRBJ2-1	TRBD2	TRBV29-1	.	TGCAGCGCTGATCAGGGACTAGCGGGGGTGAGCTCCTACAATGAGCAGTTCTTC	CSADQGLAGVSSYNEQFF
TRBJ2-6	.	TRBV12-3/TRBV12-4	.	TGTGCCAGCACCCTCGGGGCAGGGGCCAACGTCCTGACTTTC	CASTLGAGANVLTF
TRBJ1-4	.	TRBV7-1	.	TGTGCCAGCAGCTCCGAAACGGAAAAACTGTTTTTT	CASSSETEKLFF
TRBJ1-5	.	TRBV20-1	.	TGCAGTGCTACCGACACATTACCCTACCCTCAGCCCCAGCATTTT	CSATDTLPYPQPQHF
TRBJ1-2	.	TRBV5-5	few	TGTGCCAGCAGGGCCAGTGGGGGGGCTTTTGGCTACACCTTC	CASRASGGAFGYTF
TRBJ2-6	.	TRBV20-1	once	TGCAGTGCTAGCGTCAGGGCCACTGGGGCCAACGTCCTGACTTTC	CSASVRATGANVLTF
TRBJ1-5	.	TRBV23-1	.	TGCGCCAGCAGTCGTTCGGGGGCTGGTTGCAATCAGCCCCAGCATTTT	CASSRSGAGCNQPQHF
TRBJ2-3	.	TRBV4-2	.	TGTGCCAGCAGCCCCCGTCTAGCGAAGGCAGATACGCAGTATTTT	CASSPRLAKADTQYF
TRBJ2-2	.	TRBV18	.	TGTGCCAGCTCACCCGCTTCGGGACTGAACACCGGGGAGCTGTTTTTT	CASSPASGLNTGELFF
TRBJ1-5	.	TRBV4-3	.	TGCGCCAGCAGCCAAGATAGGGCAGCCTATCAGCCCCAGCATTTT	CASSQDRAAYQPQHF
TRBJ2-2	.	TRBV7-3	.	TGTGCCAGCAGCTTAAAGGGAAGAGTCACCGGGGAGCTGTTTTTT	CASSLKGRVTGELFF
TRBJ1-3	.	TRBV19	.	TGTGCCAGTAGTGACTACGACAGTAGCTCTGGAAACACCATATATTTT	CASSDYDSSSGNTIYF
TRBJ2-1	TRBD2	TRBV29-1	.	TGCAGCGGGAAGCGGGAAGGGGTCCACAATGAGCAGTTCTTC	CSGKREGVHNEQFF
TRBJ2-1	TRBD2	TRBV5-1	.	TGCGCCAGCAGCTTTGGGGTGCGGGGAGGGCCCGGCAATGAGCAGTTCTTC	CASSFGVRGGPGNEQFF